A single sample gave rise to the 29 T cell receptor beta chains below, sequenced in a study of response to subunit inactivated influenza vaccine. TCRdb itself ran the RT-PCR reads through MiXCR, one entry per CDR3 protein. The table has 600,000 to 700,000 distinct CDR3 sequences, 11% to 15% seen once. The sequencing here drew on PBMCs from blood, taken 14 days before vaccination. The source of these receptors is a man aged 50 to 60 who received an inactivated influenza vaccine.

The gene calls are TRBV4-2 and TRBJ2-1, with TRBD2 matching 8 bases. CDR1 LGHNA and CDR2 YNFKEQ come from the germline V gene. V lost 1 base and J lost 1; bases outside the gene matches: 3. The CDR3 totals 16 residues. CDR3 nucleotides: TGTGCCAGCAGCCAAGCTCCGGGAGGGTCCTACAATGAGCAGTTCTTC. Protein product: CASSQAPGGSYNEQFF.

This clonotype has a count of ten or more. The chain carries TRBV2 and TRBJ2-2; no firm D call. V was clipped by 4 bases and J by 6 bases, with 12 bases between them. The CDR3 loop spans 14 amino acids. The germline CDR1 and CDR2 sequences are SNHLY and FYNNEI. CDR3 loop: CASSGGTEAGELFF. The CDR3 DNA follows: TGTGCCAGCAGTGGGGGAACAGAAGCCGGGGAGCTGTTTTTT.

The V gene is TRBV6-5, the J gene TRBJ2-7; 9 positions agree with TRBD1. The junction had 2 bases not matched to a gene; V was cut back by 0 bases and J by 2 bases. The CDR3 sequence is 15 residues long. The germline V gene has CDR1 MNHEY and CDR2 SVGAGI. Written as DNA, the CDR3 is TGTGCCAGCAGTTACTCGAGGACAGGGGCCTACGAGCAGTACTTC. The encoded protein is CASSYSRTGAYEQYF.

This clonotype appeared a few times. The gene calls are TRBV11-2 and TRBJ2-7; 7 bases agree with TRBD1. The germline gives CDR1 SGHAT, CDR2 FQNNGV. The CDR3 covers 14 residues. With V trimmed by 4 bases and J by 3 bases, 6 bases remained unmatched. CDR3 nucleotide sequence: TGTGCCAGCAGCTCGACAGGGTCGGGCTACGAGCAGTACTTC. It yields the protein CASSSTGSGYEQYF. Combining the CDR3 with reference TRBV11-2 and TRBJ2-7 gives the whole variable domain EAGVAQSPRYKIIEKRQSVAFWCNPISGHATLYWYQQILGQGPKLLIQFQNNGVVDDSQLPKDRFSAERLKGVDSTLKIQPAKLEDSAVYLCASSSTGSGYEQYFGPGTRLTVT.

The sample holds a few counts of this clonotype. The chain combines TRBV20-1 with TRBJ1-3, with D unresolved. V was pared by 2 bases and J by 6 bases, with 8 bases between. CDR1 DFQATT and CDR2 SNEGSKA come from the germline V gene (reference sequence). The CDR3 spans 12 residues. CDR3 nucleotides: TGCAGTGCTAGATCACCCCTAAACACCATATATTTT. Protein sequence: CSARSPLNTIYF.

This chain joins TRBV5-1 and TRBJ1-1; D gene ambiguous. The CDR3 is 15 amino acids. From germline, CDR1 is SGHRS and CDR2 YFSETQ. Trimming cost V 6 bases and J 4 bases, with 19 bases left between them. The chain's CDR3 is CASTTLGRDSTEAFF. DNA of the CDR3: TGCGCCAGCACCACCCTTGGTCGGGATAGCACTGAAGCTTTCTTT. The complete variable domain, with remaining parts taken from reference TRBV5-1 and TRBJ1-1, reads KAGVTQTPRYLIKTRGQQVTLSCSPISGHRSVSWYQQTPGQGLQFLFEYFSETQRNKGNFPGRFSGRQFSNSRSEMNVSTLELGDSALYLCASTTLGRDSTEAFFGQGTRLTVV.

The chain recombines TRBV20-1 with TRBJ2-1, with TRBD2 identical over 11 bases. Per the germline V gene, CDR1 is DFQATT and CDR2 is SNEGSKA (reference sequence). The CDR3 is 14 residues long. J was trimmed by 8 bases and V by 1 base; bases with no gene match: 4. CDR3 bases: TGCAGTGCTAGAGTACTAGCGGGAGCCGATGAGCAGTTCTTC. Its protein product is CSARVLAGADEQFF.

The genes are TRBV10-3 and TRBJ2-3; possibly TRBD1 or TRBD2 for D (6 bases each). This CDR3 contains 14 residues. V shed 7 bases and J shed 4 bases, with 15 bases lying between them. Germline V gene data show CDR1 as ENHRY and CDR2 as SYGVKD. Here the CDR3 reads CAITSAEGADTQYF. CDR3 nucleotides: TGTGCCATCACTAGCGCGGAGGGGGCAGATACGCAGTATTTT.

The chain uses TRBV20-1 and TRBJ2-7; 10 positions match TRBD2. CDR3 length: 14 amino acids. V shed 6 bases and J 0 bases; nucleotides not matched to a gene: 5. Germline CDR1 and CDR2: DFQATT and SNEGSKA (reference sequence). CDR3 sequence reads: CSATSGASSYEQYF. The DNA of the CDR3 is TGCAGTGCCACTAGCGGGGCGAGCTCCTACGAGCAGTACTTC.

The chain employs TRBV6-6 and TRBJ2-7, with D perhaps given as TRBD1 or TRBD2 (5 bases each). Between the trimmed V and J ends, which lost 8 bases and 3 bases, there was a span of 11 bases. This CDR3 has 12 amino acids. Germline CDR1 and CDR2: MNHNY and SVGAGI (reference sequence). In DNA form, the CDR3 reads TGTGCCAGCTCCAGGGAGTTCTACGAGCAGTACTTC. It codes for CASSREFYEQYF.

The rearrangement uses TRBV5-1 and TRBJ2-1, with a weak D call TRBD2 (5 bases). This CDR3 region has 15 residues. Trimming removed 0 bases at V and 2 bases at J, with 9 bases between. Germline CDR1 is SGHRS and CDR2 is YFSETQ. The CDR3 region has the DNA TGCGCCAGCAGCTTGGTCGGGGAACCCTACAATGAGCAGTTCTTC. Amino acids: CASSLVGEPYNEQFF.

This clonotype was counted between two and nine times. V is TRBV7-3 and J is TRBJ2-3; D may be TRBD1 or TRBD2 (5 bases each). Trimming removed 4 bases at V and 0 bases at J, with 20 bases between. The CDR3 spans 18 residues. Germline V gene sequence: CDR1 SGHTA, CDR2 FQGTGA. The chain's CDR3 is CASSYRAPWGGSTDTQYF. CDR3 nucleotides: TGTGCCAGCAGCTATCGTGCACCCTGGGGCGGGAGCACAGATACGCAGTATTTT.

This clonotype was observed many times. This chain joins TRBV29-1 and TRBJ2-1; 8 nucleotides line up with TRBD2. CDR1 and CDR2 (germline): SQVTM, ANQGSEA. CDR3 length: 15 residues. V shed 0 bases and J 4 bases; nucleotides not matched to a gene: 5. The CDR3 is CSVEEVAGGYNEQFF. The CDR3 bases are TGCAGCGTTGAAGAGGTCGCGGGGGGTTACAATGAGCAGTTCTTC.

This clonotype has ten or more counts. This rearrangement joins TRBV7-6 to TRBJ2-1; 11 bases align to TRBD2. V shed 1 base and J 15 bases; nucleotides not matched to a gene: 5. Looked up from germline, CDR1 is SGHVS and CDR2 is FNYEAQ. This CDR3 contains 13 residues. Here the CDR3 reads CASSLETSGVAFF. The CDR3 nucleotides are TGTGCCAGCAGCTTAGAGACTAGCGGGGTGGCGTTCTTC.

This clonotype was seen many times. The CDR3 DNA reads TGCAGCGTTGAAGGTCGGGGTATAGGGGAGACCCAGTACTTC. As protein: CSVEGRGIGETQYF. The genes are TRBV29-1 and TRBJ2-5; TRBD2 might be the D (5 bases). CDR1 and CDR2 (germline): SQVTM, ANQGSEA. The CDR3 totals 14 residues. V was trimmed by 1 base and J by 5 bases, leaving 14 bases between them.

This clonotype was seen more than once but under ten times. The chain has TRBV10-3 and TRBJ2-7, with D possibly being TRBD1 (6 bases). Per germline, CDR1 ENHRY and CDR2 SYGVKD. This CDR3 is built from 13 residues. Trimming took off 4 bases at V and 3 bases at J, with 10 bases between the two ends. DNA of the CDR3: TGTGCCATCAGTGGAGGACAGAACTACGAGCAGTACTTC. It translates to CAISGGQNYEQYF.

The chain carries TRBV28 and TRBJ2-1; D is unclear. The CDR3 has 15 amino acids. Germline lookup yields CDR1 MDHEN and CDR2 SYDVKM. Trimming pared 3 bases from V and 1 base from J, leaving 10 bases between. The CDR3 region has the DNA TGTGCCAGCAGTTTGATGGGAAGGTCCTACAATGAGCAGTTCTTC. Its translation is CASSLMGRSYNEQFF.

The chain recombines TRBV21-1 with TRBJ2-1; the table's D call of TRBD2 was not tested on the DNA. TRBV21-1 is a recognized pseudogene. The CDR3 runs to 23 residues. The CDR3 is CASRKPGLDGRCKDPCPYNEQFF. The CDR3 nucleotides are TGTGCCAGCAGGAAGCCGGGACTAGATGGGAGGTGCAAAGATCCCTGTCCCTACAATGAGCAGTTCTTC.

The chain is built from TRBV6-2 or TRBV6-3 and TRBJ2-1, with D maybe TRBD1 (5 bases). With 1 base removed from V and 7 bases from J, the gap between germline ends came to 11 bases. Germline CDR1 and CDR2: MNHEY and SVGEGT. The CDR3 totals 14 residues. In nucleotides, the CDR3 is TGTGCCAGCAGTTACTACCAGGGATCGAATGAGCAGTTCTTC. It codes for CASSYYQGSNEQFF.

The table lists this clonotype with many counts. The chain employs TRBV11-2 and TRBJ2-5; D is uncertain. The CDR3 has 15 amino acids. Germline CDR1 is SGHAT and CDR2 is FQNNGV. The V end was cut by 4 bases, the J end by 3 bases, with 15 bases between. CDR3 loop: CASSSRPALEETQYF. CDR3 sequence (DNA): TGTGCCAGCAGCTCCCGGCCAGCGTTAGAAGAGACCCAGTACTTC.

This clonotype has a handful of counts. This rearrangement joins TRBV5-1 to TRBJ1-6; D might be TRBD1 (5 bases). V was shortened by 0 bases and J by 9 bases, with 13 bases between the two germline ends. This CDR3 region has 15 residues. Per the germline V gene, CDR1 is SGHRS and CDR2 is YFSETQ. CDR3 nucleotide sequence: TGCGCCAGCAGCTTGGATGGGGGACCCCCTTCACCCCTCCACTTT. Amino acid sequence: CASSLDGGPPSPLHF.

The V gene is TRBV12-3 or TRBV12-4, the J gene TRBJ2-3; D might be TRBD1 or TRBD2, each matching 5 bases. Trimming pared 6 bases from V and 0 bases from J, leaving 13 bases between. The CDR3 has 15 residues. The CDR3: CASSLGRTSTDTQYF. The CDR3 DNA is TGTGCCAGCAGCCTGGGACGGACTAGCACAGATACGCAGTATTTT.

This clonotype was found a few times. The chain couples TRBV29-1 to TRBJ2-7, with 8 bases matching TRBD2. The CDR3 extends over 13 amino acids. The V segment lost 7 bases and the J segment 0 bases; nucleotides outside the gene matches: 5. Germline-derived CDR1 and CDR2 are SQVTM and ANQGSEA. The CDR3 DNA follows: TGCAGCGCCCTGAGCGGGGGCTCCTACGAGCAGTACTTC. It translates to CSALSGGSYEQYF.

J is TRBJ2-1 and V is TRBV12-3 or TRBV12-4; 7 bases are shared with TRBD2. This CDR3 region has 16 residues. V trimming: 4 bases; J trimming: 8 bases; junction bases outside the gene matches: 14. Here the CDR3 reads CASSSGGGFILHEQFF. The CDR3 nucleotides are TGTGCCAGCAGTTCGGGCGGGGGATTCATCCTCCATGAGCAGTTCTTC.

This clonotype appeared once. This chain connects TRBV7-9 to TRBJ1-4; 10 bases fit TRBD1. The V segment lost 4 bases and the J segment 6 bases; nucleotides outside the gene matches: 8. CDR3 length equals 16 residues. CDR1 and CDR2 (germline): SEHNR, FQNEAQ (reference sequence). CDR3 amino acids: CASSSTGTGVDEKLFF. The CDR3 DNA follows: TGTGCCAGCAGCTCAACCGGGACAGGGGTCGATGAAAAACTGTTTTTT.

This clonotype was counted a few times. The rearrangement joins TRBV29-1 to TRBJ2-1; D is unresolved. The CDR3 is 11 residues long. The germline CDR1 and CDR2 sequences are SQVTM and ANQGSEA. The CDR3 nucleotides are TGCGGCTGGCTCGCCTACAATGAGCAGTTCTTC. Its translation: CGWLAYNEQFF.

This clonotype was detected only a few times. The chain is built from TRBV7-2 and TRBJ2-2; TRBD2 matches at 10 bases. Unmatched junction bases numbered 6, after V lost 5 bases and J lost 6 bases. Germline CDR1 reads SGHTA; CDR2 reads FQGNSA. The CDR3 has 15 amino acids. The DNA of the CDR3 is TGTGCCAGCAGCCCAAGGCTAGCGGGAGCCGGGGAGCTGTTTTTT. This codes for CASSPRLAGAGELFF.

The table lists this clonotype with a few counts. The chain couples TRBV6-1 to TRBJ2-1, with D possibly being TRBD1 (6 bases). This CDR3 is built from 16 residues. Germline CDR1 reads MNHNS; CDR2 reads SASEGT. The V gene lost 4 bases and the J gene lost 5 bases, with 18 bases spanning the gap. This CDR3 reads CASSALGRGYNNEQFF. The DNA of the CDR3 is TGTGCCAGCAGTGCCCTGGGCAGGGGCTATAACAATGAGCAGTTCTTC.

CDR3 residues: CAWRGQANEYF. DNA for the CDR3: TGTGCCTGGAGAGGACAGGCCAATGAGTACTTC. The V gene is TRBV30, the J gene TRBJ2-7, with 7 bases aligning to TRBD1. Germline loops: CDR1 GTSNPN, CDR2 SVGIG (reference sequence). V shed 3 bases, J shed 11 bases, and the junction held 7 bases outside the gene matches. This CDR3 is 11 amino acids long.